One sample yielded the 8 T cell receptor beta chains listed below, sequenced in a study of T cells in Graves' hyperthyroidism and ophthalmopathy (dated by TCRdb to about 2019). The library came from multiplex PCR. Sequencing took place on an Illumina HiSeq 2000. The TCR beta CDR3 regions were amplified from RNA transcripts. A first-round RT-PCR of the TCR CDR3 used the HTBI primer set with the Qiagen OneStep RT-PCR kit. Starting from the raw public reads, TCRdb applied fastp trimming at Q25, assembled clones with MiXCR and retained in-frame beta chains. CDR3 protein sequences are deduplicated, and each keeps its most common genes and DNA. The sample table lists a few hundred thousand distinct CDR3 sequences, roughly 14% of them with a count of one. The biggest ten clones account for approximately 14% of the sample. The specimen sequenced was blood. The source of these receptors is a woman under 30 with Graves' hyperthyroidism.

This clonotype has just a few counts. The V and J genes are TRBV10-3 and TRBJ2-5; 11 nucleotides match TRBD1. The J segment lost 4 bases and the V segment lost 3 bases, leaving 7 bases of the junction unmatched. CDR1 is ENHRY, CDR2 SYGVKD, per germline. This CDR3 contains 16 residues. The CDR3 spells CAISEPGQGAGETQYF. In DNA form, the CDR3 reads TGTGCCATCAGTGAACCCGGACAGGGGGCGGGAGAGACCCAGTACTTC.

This clonotype was observed at least ten times. The V and J genes are TRBV3-1 and TRBJ2-1; tentatively, D is TRBD1 or TRBD2 (5 bases each). There are 15 residues in the CDR3. From germline, CDR1 is LGHDT and CDR2 YNNKEL (reference sequence). The V end was cut by 6 bases, the J end by 8 bases, with 20 bases between. The CDR3 DNA is TGTGCCAGCAGTCCCGGGACCCCTCGCGGCGATGAGCAGTTCTTC. This encodes CASSPGTPRGDEQFF.

This clonotype appeared many times. The chain links TRBV12-3 or TRBV12-4 to TRBJ2-7, with D possibly TRBD2 on 6 matching bases. The CDR3 runs to 17 residues. V was clipped by 5 bases and J by 3 bases, with 23 bases between them. This CDR3 is CASSSGIWRGINYEQYF. The CDR3 bases are TGTGCCAGCAGTAGCGGAATCTGGCGGGGAATTAACTACGAGCAGTACTTC.

V and J are TRBV2 and TRBJ1-1, with a possible D match to TRBD1 (5 bases). The germline CDR1 and CDR2 sequences are SNHLY and FYNNEI. This CDR3 contains 11 residues. The V end was cut by 8 bases, the J end by 5 bases, with 9 bases between. In DNA, the CDR3 is TGTGCCAGCCTACAGGCGACTGAAGCTTTCTTT. Translated, it gives CASLQATEAFF. Complete variable domain (other parts from reference TRBV2 and TRBJ1-1): EPEVTQTPSHQVTQMGQEVILRCVPISNHLYFYWYRQILGQKVEFLVSFYNNEISEKSEIFDDQFSVERPDGSNFTLKIRSTKLEDSAMYFCASLQATEAFFGQGTRLTVV.

The chain combines TRBV6-1 with TRBJ1-5, with D uncertain. CDR3 length: 14 residues. CDR1 is MNHNS and CDR2 is SASEGT in the germline V gene. Trimming removed 1 base from V and 6 bases from J, with 10 bases in between. CDR3 in amino acids: CASSEVFRGQPQHF. CDR3 DNA sequence: TGTGCCAGCAGTGAAGTTTTTAGAGGTCAGCCCCAGCATTTT.

This clonotype has just a few counts. This chain uses TRBV19 with TRBJ1-5; tentative D call: TRBD1 (6 bases). V was clipped by 4 bases and J by 1 base, with 14 bases between them. CDR3 size: 16 residues. CDR1 is LNHDA, CDR2 SQIVND, per germline (reference sequence). CDR3 protein: CASSTRRQGSNQPQHF. The CDR3 region has the DNA TGTGCCAGTAGTACCCGGAGGCAGGGGAGCAATCAGCCCCAGCATTTT.

The chain recombines TRBV9 with TRBJ1-1; the match to TRBD1 covers 10 bases. Germline V CDR1 and CDR2: SGDLS, YYNGEE. V shed 0 bases, J shed 5 bases, and the junction held 10 bases outside the gene matches. This CDR3 contains 17 residues. Here the CDR3 reads CASSVARGQGIWTEAFF. The CDR3 region has the DNA TGTGCCAGCAGCGTAGCTCGGGGACAGGGGATATGGACTGAAGCTTTCTTT.

This clonotype occurred many times. V and J are TRBV7-3 and TRBJ1-2; no clear D. The V gene lost 3 bases and the J gene lost 9 bases, with 11 bases spanning the gap. The CDR3 has 12 amino acids. CDR1 and CDR2 (germline): SGHTA, FQGTGA. This CDR3 is CASSFGDTSYTF. CDR3 DNA: TGTGCCAGCAGCTTTGGGGATACGAGCTACACCTTC.